This TCR beta chain was captured in a study of T cells after yellow fever vaccination. One entry per CDR3 protein results from TCRdb running MiXCR on the 5' RACE reads. Of 300,000 to 400,000 distinct CDR3 sequences listed, 9.5% to 15% are singletons. V gave up 3 bases and J gave up 2 bases, with 12 bases separating them. Germline V CDR1 and CDR2: SGHRS, YFSETQ. The CDR3 consists of 15 residues. With respect to this clonotype: Antigen: not known.

Study-level findings and limits: Post-booster repertoires again held most primary-vaccination clones (about 95% CD4, over 80% CD8).

The TCR originated in a man younger than 30 who received the YFV17D yellow fever vaccine. Sequenced material: CD4+ T cells sorted from PBMCs, taken 15 days after the yellow fever booster vaccination. V is TRBV5-1 and J is TRBJ2-1; no definite D call. The CDR3 loop reads CASSSARPPYNEQFF. CDR3 DNA sequence: TGCGCCAGCAGCTCTGCCCGACCCCCCTACAATGAGCAGTTCTTC.